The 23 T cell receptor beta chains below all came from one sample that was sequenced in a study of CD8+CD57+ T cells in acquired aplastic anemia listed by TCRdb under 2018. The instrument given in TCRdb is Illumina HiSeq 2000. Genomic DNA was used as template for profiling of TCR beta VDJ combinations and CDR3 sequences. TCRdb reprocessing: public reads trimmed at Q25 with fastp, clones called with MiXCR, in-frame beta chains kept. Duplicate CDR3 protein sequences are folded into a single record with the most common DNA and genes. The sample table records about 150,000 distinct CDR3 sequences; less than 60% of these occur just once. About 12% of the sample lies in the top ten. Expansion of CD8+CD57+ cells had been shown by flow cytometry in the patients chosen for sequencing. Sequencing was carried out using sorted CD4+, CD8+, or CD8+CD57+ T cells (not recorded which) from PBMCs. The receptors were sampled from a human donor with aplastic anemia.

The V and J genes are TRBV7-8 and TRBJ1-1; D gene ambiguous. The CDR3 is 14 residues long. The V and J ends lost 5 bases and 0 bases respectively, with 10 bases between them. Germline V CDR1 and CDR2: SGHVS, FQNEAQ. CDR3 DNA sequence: TGTGCCAGCAGCACCTATAACATGAACACTGAAGCTTTCTTT. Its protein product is CASSTYNMNTEAFF.

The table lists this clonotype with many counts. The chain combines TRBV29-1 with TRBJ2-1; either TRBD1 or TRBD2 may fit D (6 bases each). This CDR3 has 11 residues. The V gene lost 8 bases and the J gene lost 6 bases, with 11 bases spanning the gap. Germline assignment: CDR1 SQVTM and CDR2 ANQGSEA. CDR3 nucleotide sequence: TGCAGCCTGGGGGGCCGCAATGAGCAGTTCTTC. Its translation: CSLGGRNEQFF.

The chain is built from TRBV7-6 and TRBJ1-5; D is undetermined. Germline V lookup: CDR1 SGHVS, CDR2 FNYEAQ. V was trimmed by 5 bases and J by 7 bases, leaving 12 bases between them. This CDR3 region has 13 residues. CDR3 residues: CASSMNEGQPQHF. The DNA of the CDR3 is TGTGCCAGCAGCATGAACGAGGGACAGCCCCAGCATTTT.

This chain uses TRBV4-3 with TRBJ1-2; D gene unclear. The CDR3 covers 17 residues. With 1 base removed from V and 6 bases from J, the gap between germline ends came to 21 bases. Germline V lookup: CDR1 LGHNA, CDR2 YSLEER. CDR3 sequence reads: CASSQGSGRERAHGYTF. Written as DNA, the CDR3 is TGCGCCAGCAGCCAAGGTTCGGGGAGGGAAAGGGCTCATGGCTACACCTTC.

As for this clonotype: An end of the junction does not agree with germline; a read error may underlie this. The CDR3 nucleotides read TGCGCCAGCGCCACGCCAGGGAAAAGCTCCTATAATTCACCCTTCCACTTT. This codes for CASATPGKSSYNSPFHF. The chain carries TRBV5-1 and TRBJ1-6; weak D call: TRBD1 (5 bases). In germline, CDR1 is SGHRS, CDR2 YFSETQ. The CDR3 is made up of 17 amino acids.

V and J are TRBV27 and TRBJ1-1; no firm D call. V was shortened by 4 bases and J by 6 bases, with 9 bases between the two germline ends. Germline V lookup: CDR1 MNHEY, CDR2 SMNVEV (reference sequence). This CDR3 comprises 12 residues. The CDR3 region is CASSSPQAEAFF. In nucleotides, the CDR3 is TGTGCCAGCAGTTCTCCCCAGGCTGAAGCTTTCTTT.

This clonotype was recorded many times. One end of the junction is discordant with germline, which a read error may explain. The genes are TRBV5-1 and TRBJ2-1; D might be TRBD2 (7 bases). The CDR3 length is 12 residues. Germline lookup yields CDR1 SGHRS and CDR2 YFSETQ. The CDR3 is CASTRGAGEQFF. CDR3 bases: TGTGCCAGCACTCGGGGGGCGGGCGAGCAGTTCTTC.

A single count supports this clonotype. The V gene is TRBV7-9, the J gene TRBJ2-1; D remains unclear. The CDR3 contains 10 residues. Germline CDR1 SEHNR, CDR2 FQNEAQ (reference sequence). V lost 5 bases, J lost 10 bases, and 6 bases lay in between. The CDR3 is CASSHGEQFF. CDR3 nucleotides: TGTGCCAGCAGCCATGGGGAGCAGTTCTTC.

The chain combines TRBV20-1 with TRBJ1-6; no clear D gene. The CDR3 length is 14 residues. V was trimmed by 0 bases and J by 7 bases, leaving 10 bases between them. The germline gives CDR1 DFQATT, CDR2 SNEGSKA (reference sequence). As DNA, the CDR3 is TGCAGTGCTAGAGACTTAGTGAGGAATTCACCCCTCCACTTT. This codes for CSARDLVRNSPLHF.

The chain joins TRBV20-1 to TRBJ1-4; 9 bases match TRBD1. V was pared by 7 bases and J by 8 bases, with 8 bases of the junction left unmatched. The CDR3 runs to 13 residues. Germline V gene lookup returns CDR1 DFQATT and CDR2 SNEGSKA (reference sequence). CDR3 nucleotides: TGCAGTGGCCTACAGGGGGCAGGGGAAAAACTGTTTTTT. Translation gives CSGLQGAGEKLFF.

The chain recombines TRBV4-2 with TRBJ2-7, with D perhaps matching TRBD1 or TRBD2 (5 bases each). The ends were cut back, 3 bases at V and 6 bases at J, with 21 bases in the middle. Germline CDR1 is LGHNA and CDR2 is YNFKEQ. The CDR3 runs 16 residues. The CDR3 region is CASSQPGQGAGSEQYF. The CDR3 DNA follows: TGTGCCAGCAGCCAGCCGGGGCAGGGCGCAGGGTCCGAGCAGTACTTC.

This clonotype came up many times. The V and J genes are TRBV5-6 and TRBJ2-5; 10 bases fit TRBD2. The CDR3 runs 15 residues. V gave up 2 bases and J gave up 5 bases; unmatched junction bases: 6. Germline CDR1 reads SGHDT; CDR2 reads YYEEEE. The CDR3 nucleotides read TGTGCCAGCAGCTTTCTAGCGGGGGACTGGGAGACCCAGTACTTC. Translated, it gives CASSFLAGDWETQYF.

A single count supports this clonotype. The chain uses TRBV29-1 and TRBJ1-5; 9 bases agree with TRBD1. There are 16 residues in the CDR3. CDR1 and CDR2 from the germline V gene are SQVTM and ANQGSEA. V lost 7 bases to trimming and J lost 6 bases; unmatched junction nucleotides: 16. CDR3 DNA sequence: TGCAGCGCTGTGACAGTTAACAGGGGGCCCGGTCAGCCCCAGCATTTT. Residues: CSAVTVNRGPGQPQHF.

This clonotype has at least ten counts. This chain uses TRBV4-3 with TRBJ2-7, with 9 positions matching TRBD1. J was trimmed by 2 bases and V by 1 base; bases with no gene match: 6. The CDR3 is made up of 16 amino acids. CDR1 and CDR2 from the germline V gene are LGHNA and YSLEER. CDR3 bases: TGCGCCAGCAGCCAAGGAAGGGACAGGGAGGCCTACGAGCAGTACTTC. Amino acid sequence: CASSQGRDREAYEQYF.

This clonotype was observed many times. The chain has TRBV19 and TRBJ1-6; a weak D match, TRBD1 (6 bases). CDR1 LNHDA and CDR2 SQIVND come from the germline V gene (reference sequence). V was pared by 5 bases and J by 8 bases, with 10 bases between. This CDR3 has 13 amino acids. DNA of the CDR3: TGTGCCAGTAGTCAGGGGAGACATTCACCCCTCCACTTT. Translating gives CASSQGRHSPLHF.

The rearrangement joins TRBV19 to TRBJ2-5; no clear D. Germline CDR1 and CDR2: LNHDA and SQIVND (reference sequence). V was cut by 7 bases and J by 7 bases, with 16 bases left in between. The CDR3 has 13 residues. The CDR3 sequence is CASTGQFKGTQYF. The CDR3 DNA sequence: TGTGCCAGTACGGGCCAATTTAAGGGGACCCAGTACTTC.

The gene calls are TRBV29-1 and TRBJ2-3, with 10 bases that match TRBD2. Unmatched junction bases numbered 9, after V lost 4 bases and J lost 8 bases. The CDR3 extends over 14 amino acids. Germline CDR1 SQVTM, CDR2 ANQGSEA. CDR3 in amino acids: CSVGPSGGRSTQYF. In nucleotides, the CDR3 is TGCAGCGTTGGGCCTAGCGGGGGTCGGAGTACGCAGTATTTT.

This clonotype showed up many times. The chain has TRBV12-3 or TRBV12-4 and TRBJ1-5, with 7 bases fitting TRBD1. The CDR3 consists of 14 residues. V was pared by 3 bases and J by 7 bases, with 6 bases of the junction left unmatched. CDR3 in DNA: TGTGCCAGCAGTTTGAGACAGGGAGAGCAGCCCCAGCATTTT. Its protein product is CASSLRQGEQPQHF.

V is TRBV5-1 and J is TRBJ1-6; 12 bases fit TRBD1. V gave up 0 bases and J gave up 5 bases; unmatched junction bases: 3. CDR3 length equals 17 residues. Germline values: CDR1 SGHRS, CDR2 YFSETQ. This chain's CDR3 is CASSLDGTGGNNSPLHF. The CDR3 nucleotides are TGCGCCAGCAGCTTGGATGGGACAGGGGGCAATAATTCACCCCTCCACTTT.

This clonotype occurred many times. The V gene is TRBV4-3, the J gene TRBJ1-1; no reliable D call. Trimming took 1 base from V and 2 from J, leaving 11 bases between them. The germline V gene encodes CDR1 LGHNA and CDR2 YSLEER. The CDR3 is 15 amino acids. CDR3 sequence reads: CASSQGLGGNTEAFF. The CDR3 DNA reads TGCGCCAGCAGCCAAGGGTTAGGAGGTAACACTGAAGCTTTCTTT.

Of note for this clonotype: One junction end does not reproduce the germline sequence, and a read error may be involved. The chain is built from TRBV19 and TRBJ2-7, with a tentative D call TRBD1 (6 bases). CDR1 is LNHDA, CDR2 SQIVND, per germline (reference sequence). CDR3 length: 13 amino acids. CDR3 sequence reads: CANSIEDSYEQYF. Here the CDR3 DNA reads TGTGCCAATAGTATTGAGGACAGCTACGAGCAGTACTTC.

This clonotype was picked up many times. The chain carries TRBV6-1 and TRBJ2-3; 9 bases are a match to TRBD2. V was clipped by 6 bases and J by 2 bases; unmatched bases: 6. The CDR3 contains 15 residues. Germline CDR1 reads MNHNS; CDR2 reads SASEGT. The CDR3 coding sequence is TGTGCCAGCAGCCCAAGCGGGGGGAACACAGATACGCAGTATTTT. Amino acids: CASSPSGGNTDTQYF.

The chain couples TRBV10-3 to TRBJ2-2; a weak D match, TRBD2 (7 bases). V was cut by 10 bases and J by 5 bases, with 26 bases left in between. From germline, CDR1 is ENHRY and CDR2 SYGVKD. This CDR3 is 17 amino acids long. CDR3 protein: CASRAWWGGRRTGELFF. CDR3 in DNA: TGTGCCAGCAGGGCATGGTGGGGGGGCCGTAGAACCGGGGAGCTGTTTTTT.